These 10 T cell receptor beta chains came from one sample sequenced in a study of high-grade serous ovarian cancer treatment subgroups. Tumor samples were obtained before definitive surgery or chemotherapy. Repertoires were generated with immunoSEQ multiplex PCR, while TCRdb's copy carries only in-frame clones and drops some. Of approximately 40,000 clones in the sample, 70% to 80% were seen once. The material sequenced was tumor tissue. These TCRs come from a human donor with high-grade serous ovarian cancer.

Notes on this clone: One end of the junction varies from germline; a read error may be responsible. The chain employs TRBV13 and TRBJ2-7, with TRBD1 as a possible D gene (6 bases). The CDR3 sequence is 12 residues long. The germline CDR1 and CDR2 sequences are PRHDT and FYEKMQ (reference sequence). CDR3 residues: CASSLGLAGVNF. CDR3 DNA: TGTGCCAGCAGCTTAGGCCTTGCAGGGGTGAACTTC.

The chain combines TRBV11-1 with TRBJ1-4; D uncertain. This CDR3 has 13 amino acids. Trimming removed 5 bases from V and 7 bases from J, with 11 bases in between. CDR1 and CDR2 from the germline V gene are SGHAT and FQDESV (reference sequence). The CDR3 coding sequence is TGTGCCAGCAGCCTCGATGGTCGTGAAAAACTGTTTTTT. Translated, it gives CASSLDGREKLFF.

This rearrangement joins TRBV29-1 to TRBJ2-4; D unclear. The V gene's germline CDR1 is SQVTM and CDR2 ANQGSEA. V gave up 6 bases and J gave up 7 bases, with 13 bases separating them. CDR3 size: 12 residues. This chain's CDR3 is CSVVGLKNIQYF. CDR3 DNA: TGCAGCGTGGTTGGTTTGAAGAACATTCAGTACTTC.

The chain couples TRBV5-1 to TRBJ2-5; D remains ambiguous. The CDR3 consists of 15 residues. In germline, CDR1 is SGHRS, CDR2 YFSETQ. V lost 4 bases, J lost 1 base, and 14 bases lay in between. The CDR3 sequence is CASSPSAGSQETQYF. CDR3 nucleotides: TGCGCCAGCAGCCCCTCTGCCGGAAGCCAAGAGACCCAGTACTTC. The variable domain in full, with the rest retrieved from reference TRBV5-1 and TRBJ2-5, is KAGVTQTPRYLIKTRGQQVTLSCSPISGHRSVSWYQQTPGQGLQFLFEYFSETQRNKGNFPGRFSGRQFSNSRSEMNVSTLELGDSALYLCASSPSAGSQETQYFGPGTRLLVL.

This clone was detected only a few times. This chain connects TRBV6-6 to TRBJ1-2; the match to TRBD1 covers 8 bases. The germline gives CDR1 MNHNY, CDR2 SVGAGI (reference sequence). The CDR3 contains 13 residues. V dropped 10 bases and J dropped 0; count of bases not matched to a gene: 4. CDR3 in amino acids: CATRTGSNYGYTF. The CDR3 region has the DNA TGTGCCACCCGGACAGGGTCTAACTATGGCTACACCTTC.

The chain uses TRBV7-2 and TRBJ2-7, with 8 bases lining up with TRBD2. The CDR3 has 16 amino acids. CDR1 is SGHTA, CDR2 FQGNSA, per germline. The V and J ends lost 5 bases and 0 bases, in that order; junction bases with no gene match: 9. CDR3 sequence (DNA): TGTGCCAGCAGCCCCCTGGCGGGAGGTTTCTCCTACGAGCAGTACTTC. Amino acid sequence: CASSPLAGGFSYEQYF.

The rearrangement uses TRBV18 and TRBJ1-2; 8 bases are a match to TRBD1. This CDR3 spans 15 amino acids. Germline values: CDR1 KGHSH, CDR2 LQKENI. Trimming took 6 bases from V and 5 from J; bases not matched to a gene: 11. The CDR3 loop reads CASSPRTGRRYGYTF. The CDR3 coding sequence is TGTGCCAGCTCCCCCAGGACAGGGCGTAGATATGGCTACACCTTC.

J is TRBJ1-6 and V is TRBV25-1; no clear D gene. V lost 6 bases, J lost 5 bases, and 23 bases lay in between. This CDR3 is 18 amino acids long. Looked up from germline, CDR1 is MGHDK and CDR2 is SYGVNS. CDR3 coding DNA: TGTGCCAGCAGAAACAGAGGGCGCAGAAGTAAAAATAATTCACCCCTCCACTTT. Translation gives CASRNRGRRSKNNSPLHF.

The chain couples TRBV6-4 to TRBJ2-7, with 9 bases that match TRBD2. The germline CDR1 and CDR2 sequences are MRHNA and SNTAGT. The CDR3 has 13 amino acids. V gave up 10 bases and J gave up 4 bases; unmatched junction bases: 8. CDR3 sequence (DNA): TGTGCCATCGCTAGGCGGGAGGGTTACGAGCAGTACTTC. Translated: CAIARREGYEQYF.

The rearrangement links TRBV7-9 to TRBJ2-5; no clear D gene. Germline CDR1 is SEHNR and CDR2 is FQNEAQ (reference sequence). V lost 4 bases to trimming and J lost 5 bases, with 17 bases between them. The CDR3 is made up of 15 amino acids. This CDR3 reads CASSCGRGPPETQYF. CDR3 sequence (DNA): TGTGCCAGCAGCTGTGGCCGAGGACCGCCGGAGACCCAGTACTTC.